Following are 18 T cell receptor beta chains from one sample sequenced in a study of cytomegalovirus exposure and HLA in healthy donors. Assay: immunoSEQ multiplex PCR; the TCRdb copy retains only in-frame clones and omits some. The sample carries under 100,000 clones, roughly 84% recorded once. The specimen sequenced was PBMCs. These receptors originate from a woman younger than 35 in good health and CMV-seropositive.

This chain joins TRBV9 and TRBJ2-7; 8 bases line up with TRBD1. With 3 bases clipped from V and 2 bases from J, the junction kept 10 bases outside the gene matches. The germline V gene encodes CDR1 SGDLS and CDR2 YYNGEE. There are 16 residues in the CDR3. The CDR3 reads CASSERTGTDPYEQYF. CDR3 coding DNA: TGTGCCAGCAGCGAGAGGACAGGGACCGATCCCTACGAGCAGTACTTC. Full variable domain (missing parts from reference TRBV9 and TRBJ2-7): DSGVTQTPKHLITATGQRVTLRCSPRSGDLSVYWYQQSLDQGLQFLIQYYNGEERAKGNILERFSAQQFPDLHSELNLSSLELGDSALYFCASSERTGTDPYEQYFGPGTRLTVT.

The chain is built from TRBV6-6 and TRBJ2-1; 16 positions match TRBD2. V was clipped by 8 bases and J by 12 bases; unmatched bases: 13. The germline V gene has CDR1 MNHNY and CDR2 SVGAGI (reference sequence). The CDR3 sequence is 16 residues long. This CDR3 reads CASPACGTSGGEGQFF. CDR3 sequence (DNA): TGTGCCAGCCCCGCTTGCGGGACTAGCGGGGGGGAGGGGCAGTTCTTC.

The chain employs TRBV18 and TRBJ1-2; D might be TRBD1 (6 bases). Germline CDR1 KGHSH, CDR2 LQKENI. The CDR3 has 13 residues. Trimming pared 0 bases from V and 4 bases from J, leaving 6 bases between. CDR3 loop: CASSPPGGYGYTF. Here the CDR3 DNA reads TGTGCCAGCTCACCACCAGGGGGCTATGGCTACACCTTC.

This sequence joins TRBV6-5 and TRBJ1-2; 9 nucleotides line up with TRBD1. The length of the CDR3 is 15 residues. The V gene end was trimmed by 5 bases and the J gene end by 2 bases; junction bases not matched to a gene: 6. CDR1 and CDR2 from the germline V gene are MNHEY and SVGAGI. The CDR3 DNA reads TGTGCCAGCAGTACATTTGGACAGGGGAACTATGGCTACACCTTC. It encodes CASSTFGQGNYGYTF.

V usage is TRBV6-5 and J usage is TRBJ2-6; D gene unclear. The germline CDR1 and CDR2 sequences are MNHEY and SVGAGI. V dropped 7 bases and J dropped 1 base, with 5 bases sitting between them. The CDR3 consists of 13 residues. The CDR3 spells CASIESGANVLTF. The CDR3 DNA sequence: TGTGCCAGCATTGAGTCTGGGGCCAACGTCCTGACTTTC.

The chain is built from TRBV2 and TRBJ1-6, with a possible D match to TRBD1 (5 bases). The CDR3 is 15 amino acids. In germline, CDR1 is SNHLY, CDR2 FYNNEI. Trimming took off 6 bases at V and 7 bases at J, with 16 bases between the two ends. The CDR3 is CASRAGTGRNSPLHF. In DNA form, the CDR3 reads TGTGCCAGCAGAGCGGGGACCGGGAGGAATTCACCCCTCCACTTT.

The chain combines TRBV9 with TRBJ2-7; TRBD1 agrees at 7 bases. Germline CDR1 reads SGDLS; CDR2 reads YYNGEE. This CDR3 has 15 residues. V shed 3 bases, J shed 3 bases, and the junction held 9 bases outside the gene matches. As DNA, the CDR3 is TGTGCCAGCAGCGGCTCCGGGACAGAGATCTACGAGCAGTACTTC. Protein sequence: CASSGSGTEIYEQYF.

CDR3 sequence reads: CASSEPSERLRHYNSPLHF. The CDR3 nucleotides are TGTGCCAGCAGTGAACCCTCTGAAAGACTGCGCCACTATAATTCACCCCTCCACTTT. V gene TRBV2 combines with J gene TRBJ1-6, with D unclear. This CDR3 region has 19 residues. The germline gives CDR1 SNHLY, CDR2 FYNNEI. Trimming removed 2 bases at V and 3 bases at J, with 20 bases between. The variable domain in full, completed from reference TRBV2 and TRBJ1-6, reads EPEVTQTPSHQVTQMGQEVILRCVPISNHLYFYWYRQILGQKVEFLVSFYNNEISEKSEIFDDQFSVERPDGSNFTLKIRSTKLEDSAMYFCASSEPSERLRHYNSPLHFGNGTRLTVT.

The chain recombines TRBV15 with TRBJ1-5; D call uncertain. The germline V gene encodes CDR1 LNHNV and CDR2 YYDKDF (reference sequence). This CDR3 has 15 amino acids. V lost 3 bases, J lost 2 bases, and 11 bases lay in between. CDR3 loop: CATSSSSGGNQPQHF. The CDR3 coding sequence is TGTGCCACCAGCAGCTCATCGGGTGGCAATCAGCCCCAGCATTTT.

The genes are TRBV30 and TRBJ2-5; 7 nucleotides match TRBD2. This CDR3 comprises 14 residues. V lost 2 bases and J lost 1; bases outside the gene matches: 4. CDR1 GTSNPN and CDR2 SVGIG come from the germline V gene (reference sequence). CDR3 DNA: TGTGCCTGGAGTAGGGGCGGGAGCCAAGAGACCCAGTACTTC. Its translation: CAWSRGGSQETQYF.

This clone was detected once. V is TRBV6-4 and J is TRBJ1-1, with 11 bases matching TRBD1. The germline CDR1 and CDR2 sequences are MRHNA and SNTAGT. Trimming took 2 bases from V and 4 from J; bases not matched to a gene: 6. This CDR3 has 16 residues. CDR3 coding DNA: TGTGCCAGCAGTGACAAAGCCGGGACAGGGGGCACTGAAGCTTTCTTT. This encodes CASSDKAGTGGTEAFF.

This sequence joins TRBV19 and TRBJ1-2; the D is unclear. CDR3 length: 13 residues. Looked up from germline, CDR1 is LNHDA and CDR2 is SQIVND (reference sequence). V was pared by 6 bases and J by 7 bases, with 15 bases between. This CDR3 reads CASRNTEGGGYTF. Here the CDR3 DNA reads TGTGCCAGTAGAAACACGGAGGGCGGTGGCTACACCTTC. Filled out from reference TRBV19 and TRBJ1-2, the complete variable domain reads DGGITQSPKYLFRKEGQNVTLSCEQNLNHDAMYWYRQDPGQGLRLIYYSQIVNDFQKGDIAEGYSVSREKKESFPLTVTSAQKNPTAFYLCASRNTEGGGYTFGSGTRLTVV.

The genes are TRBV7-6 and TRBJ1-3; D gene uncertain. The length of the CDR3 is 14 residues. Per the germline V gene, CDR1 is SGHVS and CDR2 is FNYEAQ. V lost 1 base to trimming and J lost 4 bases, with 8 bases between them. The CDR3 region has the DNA TGTGCCAGCAGCTTAGATTTGACAGGAAACACCATATATTTT. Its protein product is CASSLDLTGNTIYF.

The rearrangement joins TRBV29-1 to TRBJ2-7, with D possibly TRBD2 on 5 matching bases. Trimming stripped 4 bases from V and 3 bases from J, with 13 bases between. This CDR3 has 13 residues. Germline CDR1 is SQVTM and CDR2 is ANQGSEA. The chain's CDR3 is CSVVGGVNYEQYF. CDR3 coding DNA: TGCAGCGTTGTTGGAGGAGTAAACTACGAGCAGTACTTC.

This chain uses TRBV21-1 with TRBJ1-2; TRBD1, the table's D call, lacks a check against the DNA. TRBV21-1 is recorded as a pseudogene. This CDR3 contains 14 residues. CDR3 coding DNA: TGTGCCAGCAGGACCCGGGACAGGATGTATGGCTACACCTTC. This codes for CASRTRDRMYGYTF.

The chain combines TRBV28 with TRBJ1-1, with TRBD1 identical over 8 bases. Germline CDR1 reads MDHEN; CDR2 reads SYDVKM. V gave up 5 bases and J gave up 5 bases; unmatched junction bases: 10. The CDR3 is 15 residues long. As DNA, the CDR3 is TGTGCCAGCAGTGGCTCGACAGGGGTTTGGACTGAAGCTTTCTTT. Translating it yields CASSGSTGVWTEAFF. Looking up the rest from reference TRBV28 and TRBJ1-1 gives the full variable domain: DVKVTQSSRYLVKRTGEKVFLECVQDMDHENMFWYRQDPGLGLRLIYFSYDVKMKEKGDIPEGYSVSREKKERFSLILESASTNQTSMYLCASSGSTGVWTEAFFGQGTRLTVV.

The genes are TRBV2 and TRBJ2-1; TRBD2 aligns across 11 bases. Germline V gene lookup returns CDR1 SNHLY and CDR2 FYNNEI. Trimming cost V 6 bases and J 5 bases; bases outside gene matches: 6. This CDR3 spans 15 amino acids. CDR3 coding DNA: TGTGCCAGCAGATTCGGGACTAGCGGAAACAATGAGCAGTTCTTC. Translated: CASRFGTSGNNEQFF.

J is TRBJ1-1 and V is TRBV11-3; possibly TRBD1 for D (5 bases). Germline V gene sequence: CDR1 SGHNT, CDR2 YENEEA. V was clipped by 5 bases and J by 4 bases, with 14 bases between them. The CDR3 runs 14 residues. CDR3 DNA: TGTGCCAGCAGCATTGATTCAGGGTCCACTGAAGCTTTCTTT. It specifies CASSIDSGSTEAFF.